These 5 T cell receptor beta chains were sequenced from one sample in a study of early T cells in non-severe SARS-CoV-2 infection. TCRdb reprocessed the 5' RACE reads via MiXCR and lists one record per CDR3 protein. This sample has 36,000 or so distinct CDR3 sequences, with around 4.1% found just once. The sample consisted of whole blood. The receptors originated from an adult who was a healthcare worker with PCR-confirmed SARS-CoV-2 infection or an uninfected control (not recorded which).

As DNA, the CDR3 is TGTGCCATCAGCGATCTCAATGAGCAGTTCTTC. Protein: CAISDLNEQFF. The chain recombines TRBV10-3 with TRBJ2-1, with D unresolved. Deletions cut 6 bases from V and 6 bases from J, with 6 bases between. CDR1 and CDR2 from the germline V gene are ENHRY and SYGVKD. The CDR3 is 11 amino acids.

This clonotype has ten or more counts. CDR3 bases: TGTGCCAGCAGTACCGACAGGGGGAACTATGGCTACACCTTC. This codes for CASSTDRGNYGYTF. The gene calls are TRBV7-3 and TRBJ1-2; 9 nucleotides agree with TRBD1. CDR1 and CDR2 (germline): SGHTA, FQGTGA. V trimming: 6 bases; J trimming: 2 bases; junction bases outside the gene matches: 4. This CDR3 region has 14 residues.

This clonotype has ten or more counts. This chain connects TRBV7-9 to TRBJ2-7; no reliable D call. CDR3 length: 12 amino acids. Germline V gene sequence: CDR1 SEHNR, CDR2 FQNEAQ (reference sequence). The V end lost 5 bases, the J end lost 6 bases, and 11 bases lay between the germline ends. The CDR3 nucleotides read TGTGCCAGCAGCCGCGAACCCCCCGAGCAGTACTTC. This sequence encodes CASSREPPEQYF.

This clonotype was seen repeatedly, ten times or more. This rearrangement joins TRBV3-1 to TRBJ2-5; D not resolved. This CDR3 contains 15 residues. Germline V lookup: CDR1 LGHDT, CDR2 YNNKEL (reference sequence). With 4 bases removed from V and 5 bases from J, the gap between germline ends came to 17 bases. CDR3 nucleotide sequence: TGTGCCAGCAGCCGCGAGCCCGAAGATTCGGAGACCCAGTACTTC. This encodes CASSREPEDSETQYF.

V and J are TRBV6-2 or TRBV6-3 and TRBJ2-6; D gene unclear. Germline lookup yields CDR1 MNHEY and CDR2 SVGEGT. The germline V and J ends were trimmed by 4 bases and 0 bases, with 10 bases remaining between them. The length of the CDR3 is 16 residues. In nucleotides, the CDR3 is TGTGCCAGCAGTTCCGGGTCGACCTCTGGGGCCAACGTCCTGACTTTC. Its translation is CASSSGSTSGANVLTF.